The source of this T cell receptor beta chain is a study of Ad26.COV2.S vaccination and SARS-CoV-2 variants. This clone has only one observation. TCRdb keeps only in-frame clones here, not all; method: immunoSEQ multiplex PCR. The sample has around 270,000 clones; 87% are singletons. Treatment of the sample: some 19 received Ad26.COV2.S at low or high dose, single or two shots; roughly five received placebo; per-sample allocation not given. Following the first vaccine or placebo injection, samples were taken on day 63. V trimming: 6 bases; J trimming: 3 bases; junction bases outside the gene matches: 10. Germline values: CDR1 MNHEY, CDR2 SMNVEV (reference sequence). The CDR3 totals 16 residues.

This sequence originates from a person between 18 and 65 years old who received the Ad26.COV2.S COVID-19 vaccine or a placebo. The sequencing used peripheral blood, collected in a trial of Ad26.COV2.S vaccine versus placebo. The chain employs TRBV27 and TRBJ2-2; 7 bases fit TRBD1. For the CDR3, the DNA is TGTGCCAGCAGGCCTACCGGGACAGCCTACACCGGGGAGCTGTTTTTT. It is translated as CASRPTGTAYTGELFF.